A single TCR beta chain is shown here with its context. The germline V gene encodes CDR1 SGHTA and CDR2 FQGTGA. The CDR3 is 14 residues long. Between the trimmed V and J ends, which lost 4 bases and 6 bases, there was a span of 16 bases. This sample was taken from a study of control samples from healthy donors and cancer patients. Method: immunoSEQ multiplex PCR; TCRdb's copy keeps in-frame clones and lacks some. The table shows hundreds of thousands of clones, with 90% occurring only once. This TCR derives from a middle-aged man with head and neck cancer. The sample consisted of PBMCs. This sequence joins TRBV7-3 and TRBJ2-7, with a tentative D call TRBD1 (6 bases). The chain's CDR3 is CASSYIGQRSEQYF. As DNA, the CDR3 is TGTGCCAGCAGCTACATAGGACAGCGTAGCGAGCAGTACTTC.